The rows below give T cell receptor beta chains drawn from one sample of a study of T cell responses to AZD1222 COVID-19 vaccine. The method was immunoSEQ multiplex PCR; TCRdb's version includes in-frame clones alone and lacks a portion of them. Altogether under 120,000 clones are present, 70% to 90% being singletons, with the ten largest covering 2% to 2.5%. The sequenced sample was peripheral blood, obtained 28 days after the second AZD1222 dose. The receptors stem from an adult who received the AZD1222 COVID-19 vaccine. Both conserved end residues are part of each CDR3. A D gene is named only where the DNA matches it firmly. Not all rows give a size; the values are once, few, many and, for expanded clones, a class.

v_call	d_call	clone_size	j_call	cdr3_nt	cdr3_aa
TRBV5-4	NA	NA	TRBJ2-7	TGTGCCAGCAGCTTGGAAACAAGCTACGAGCAGTACTTC	CASSLETSYEQYF
TRBV7-9	TRBD1	NA	TRBJ1-3	TGTGCCAGCAGCTCTCAGGGGGCCTCTGGAAACACCATATATTTT	CASSSQGASGNTIYF
TRBV3-1/TRBV3-2	NA	NA	TRBJ1-5	TGTGCCAGCAGCCAGCAGGGTAGCAATCAGCCCCAGCATTTT	CASSQQGSNQPQHF
TRBV27	TRBD1	NA	TRBJ2-3	TGTGCCAGCAGTTTATGGAGGGGACAGGGCACAGATACGCAGTATTTT	CASSLWRGQGTDTQYF
TRBV3-1/TRBV3-2	NA	NA	TRBJ2-3	TGTGCCAGCAGCAACACAGATACGCAGTATTTT	CASSNTDTQYF
TRBV27	NA	NA	TRBJ2-4	TGTGCCAGTTTTGGATGGGGTGGGGACATTCAGTACTTC	CASFGWGGDIQYF
TRBV27	TRBD1	NA	TRBJ1-1	TGTGCCAGCAGTCTACAGGGGACTAACACTGAAGCTTTCTTT	CASSLQGTNTEAFF
TRBV7-8	NA	once	TRBJ2-7	TGTGCCAGCAGCTTAGGTACCCCGGGGGCCTCCTACGAGCAGTACTTC	CASSLGTPGASYEQYF
TRBV14	TRBD2	NA	TRBJ2-7	TGTGCCAGCAGCCCAGCGGGACTCTGGGCGAGCAAGTACTTC	CASSPAGLWASKYF
TRBV18	NA	NA	TRBJ2-1	TGTGCCAGCTCACCACCTCCGGGTCCGTCCTACAATGAGCAGTTCTTC	CASSPPPGPSYNEQFF
TRBV7-2	NA	NA	TRBJ2-7	TGTGCCAGCAGCCTCACCCGCGGGGCAGAGTTGTACTACGAGCAGTACTTC	CASSLTRGAELYYEQYF
TRBV9	TRBD1	NA	TRBJ2-7	TGTGCCAGCAGCGTAGCTGGGACAGGGTCCCACGAGCAGTACTTC	CASSVAGTGSHEQYF
TRBV4-3	TRBD1	NA	TRBJ1-4	TGCGCCAGCAGCCTTCAGAGGGGACAGTCCCTCGGGGGGGAAAAACTGTTTTTT	CASSLQRGQSLGGEKLFF
TRBV2	NA	NA	TRBJ2-7	TGTGCCAGCAGTGAAGGCAGGGTCTTGGACGAGCAGTACTTC	CASSEGRVLDEQYF
TRBV3-1/TRBV3-2	NA	NA	TRBJ2-5	TGTGCCAGCAGCCCGAAAGTGGAGACCCAGTACTTC	CASSPKVETQYF
TRBV14	NA	NA	TRBJ1-1	TGTGCCAGCAAGTTTTCGGGCTTGAACACTGAAGCTTTCTTT	CASKFSGLNTEAFF
TRBV4-1	TRBD1	NA	TRBJ1-5	TGCGCCAGCAGCCAAGTAGGGACAGGTATTAGCAATCAGCCCCAGCATTTT	CASSQVGTGISNQPQHF
TRBV18	NA	NA	TRBJ2-7	TGTGCCAGCTCATCGTCCCGGGGTCCCTACGAGCAGTACTTC	CASSSSRGPYEQYF
TRBV4-2	TRBD2	NA	TRBJ2-1	TGTGCCAGCAGCCAAGTGACTAGCGGGAGTGGGGCATACAATGAGCAGTTCTTC	CASSQVTSGSGAYNEQFF
TRBV6-1	NA	NA	TRBJ2-5	TGTGCCAGCAGTGAAGTGGGGGGAGGGGGTGGAGAGACCCAGTACTTC	CASSEVGGGGGETQYF
TRBV6-2/TRBV6-3	NA	NA	TRBJ2-6	TGTGCCAGCAGTTATTCTGGGGCCAACGTCCTGACTTTC	CASSYSGANVLTF
TRBV19	NA	NA	TRBJ1-1	TGTGCCAGTAGTACCCCGGCCCGCGAAACTTTCTTT	CASSTPARETFF
TRBV5-4	TRBD1	NA	TRBJ2-4	TGTGCCAGCAGCTTGCGAGGACCCAGGGGGACGCTCCTAGCCAAAAACATTCAGTACTTC	CASSLRGPRGTLLAKNIQYF
TRBV7-9	NA	NA	TRBJ1-3	TGTGCCAGCAGGACCAGTGACAGCTCTGGAAACACCATATATTTT	CASRTSDSSGNTIYF
TRBV7-7	NA	NA	TRBJ2-1	TGTGCTAGCAGCTCTAGTGGTGTTGAGCAGTTCTTC	CASSSSGVEQFF
TRBV7-9	NA	NA	TRBJ2-3	TGTGCCAGCAGCTTGCCCTTGGACTCAGATACGCAGTATTTT	CASSLPLDSDTQYF
TRBV11-2	NA	NA	TRBJ1-2	TGTGCCAGCAGCTCGGGGAAAACAATTCTAATTAACTATGGCTACACCTTC	CASSSGKTILINYGYTF
TRBV27	NA	few	TRBJ2-7	TGTGCCAGCAGTCGCGGGTCCGAAGGAACCTACGAGCAGTACTTC	CASSRGSEGTYEQYF
TRBV20-1	NA	NA	TRBJ2-7	TGCAGTGCTAGTGTTTCGGACTACGAGCAGTACTTC	CSASVSDYEQYF
TRBV5-5	TRBD1	NA	TRBJ1-1	TGTGCCAGCAGCTCGTGGGGTGCAGGGGGAGGGAGGCGGACTGAAGCTTTCTTT	CASSSWGAGGGRRTEAFF
TRBV2	NA	NA	TRBJ1-5	TGTGCCAGCAGGAACCCGGGTTCGGCCCAGCATTTT	CASRNPGSAQHF
TRBV19	NA	NA	TRBJ1-5	TGTGCCAGTAGTATAAATGGAGTTCAGCCCCAGCATTTT	CASSINGVQPQHF
TRBV5-5	NA	once	TRBJ2-7	TGTGCCAGCAGCTTGGATAGGGGGGTCGCCTACGAGCAGTACTTC	CASSLDRGVAYEQYF
TRBV9	TRBD1	NA	TRBJ2-2	TGTGCCAGCAGCGGACAGGGCGGGACCGGGGAGCTGTTTTTT	CASSGQGGTGELFF
TRBV7-9	TRBD2	NA	TRBJ2-2	TGTGCCAGCAGCTTAAGCGGGGGGAACACCGGGGAGCTGTTTTTT	CASSLSGGNTGELFF
TRBV30	NA	NA	TRBJ1-4	TGTGCCTGGACCGCTCCTGGGACTAATGAAAAACTGTTTTTT	CAWTAPGTNEKLFF
TRBV2	NA	NA	TRBJ2-5	TGTGCCAGCAGTGTGGGTGGGCCTCGGGAGACCCAGTACTTC	CASSVGGPRETQYF
TRBV6-5	NA	once	TRBJ1-2	TGTGCCAGCAGACGAGCGATAGGGAGCCCCTATGGCTACACCTTC	CASRRAIGSPYGYTF
TRBV5-6	NA	few	TRBJ1-2	TGTGCCAGCAGCCCTCAGGATTTACATGGCTACACCTTC	CASSPQDLHGYTF
TRBV27	NA	NA	TRBJ2-7	TGTGCCAGCAGTGGAGGGTCCTACGAGCAGTACTTC	CASSGGSYEQYF
TRBV7-2	NA	NA	TRBJ1-6	TGTGCCAGCAGCACGTCAGGGTTATCCTATAATTCACCCCTCCACTTT	CASSTSGLSYNSPLHF
TRBV4-1	NA	NA	TRBJ1-1	TGCGCCAGCAGCCAAGAATCATACGTGAACACTGAAGCTTTCTTT	CASSQESYVNTEAFF
TRBV30	NA	NA	TRBJ1-1	TGTGCCTGGAGTGTACGATGGGGGGGAGGCACTGAAGCTTTCTTT	CAWSVRWGGGTEAFF
TRBV28	TRBD1	NA	TRBJ1-5	TGTGCCAGCAGGCTGACAGGGAGCGTTCAGCCCCAGCATTTT	CASRLTGSVQPQHF
TRBV19	TRBD2	NA	TRBJ2-7	TGTGCCAGTAGTGGACTAGCGGGAGAGCAGGACGAGCAGTACTTC	CASSGLAGEQDEQYF
TRBV20-1	NA	NA	TRBJ2-7	TGCAGTGTCCCAGGGACCGCCGAGCAGTACTTC	CSVPGTAEQYF
TRBV4-3	TRBD1	NA	TRBJ1-1	TGCGCCAGCAGCCAAGGACAGGGGTCCTTGGGGAACACTGAAGCTTTCTTT	CASSQGQGSLGNTEAFF
TRBV7-2	NA	NA	TRBJ2-3	TGTGCCAGCAGCCCCTCTGGAGCCACAGATACGCAGTATTTT	CASSPSGATDTQYF
TRBV5-6	TRBD2	NA	TRBJ2-7	TGTGCCAGCAGCCCGGGACTAGGCATTTACGAGCAGTACTTC	CASSPGLGIYEQYF
TRBV4-1	NA	NA	TRBJ2-1	TGCGCCAGCAGCCAGGGGGCTGGCAGGTCGTCCTACAATGAGCAGTTCTTC	CASSQGAGRSSYNEQFF
TRBV25-1	NA	NA	TRBJ1-1	TGTGCCAGCAGTGAATCCAACACTGAAGCTTTCTTT	CASSESNTEAFF
TRBV27	NA	NA	TRBJ1-5	TGTGCCAGCAGCCATCAATATAGCAATCAGCCCCAGCATTTT	CASSHQYSNQPQHF
TRBV6-5	NA	NA	TRBJ2-7	TGTGCCAGCAGTTACTTTTCAGCGGGCAGCTACGAGCAGTACTTC	CASSYFSAGSYEQYF
TRBV9	NA	NA	TRBJ1-6	TGTGCCAGCAGCCCGCGGGGAGACACCTTAGATAATAATTCACCCCTCCACTTT	CASSPRGDTLDNNSPLHF
TRBV10-3	TRBD1	NA	TRBJ1-2	TGTGCCATCAGTGAGAGGTATAGGGACAGGGGGCATATCCACTATGGCTACACCTTC	CAISERYRDRGHIHYGYTF
TRBV27	NA	NA	TRBJ2-3	TGTGCCAGCAGTCCCGGGACTCAGCCCTCAGATACGCAGTATTTT	CASSPGTQPSDTQYF
TRBV28	NA	NA	TRBJ2-6	TGTGCCAGCGGGGTCGGGGCCAACGTCCTGACTTTC	CASGVGANVLTF